The 20 T cell receptor beta chains reported below all come from one sample, sequenced in a study of blood T cell repertoires in COVID-19 (dated by TCRdb to 2020 to 2022). The library was prepared using the immunoSEQ multiplex PCR assay. This is the immuneACCESS table as TCRdb keeps it, with only in-frame sequences that have V and J called. A part of the clones is gone; compared with another copy, unresolved V genes explain less than half, and the rest is unexplained. Recorded for this sample are 55,000 to 75,000 clones; under 90% of them occurred a single time. The ten largest clones represent approximately 3% of the sample. The sample consisted of peripheral blood. These receptors originate from a man aged 50 to 60 with active COVID-19.

The rearrangement uses TRBV6-5 and TRBJ2-2, with 11 positions matching TRBD2. Per germline, CDR1 MNHEY and CDR2 SVGAGI. V shed 4 bases, J shed 7 bases, and the junction held 5 bases outside the gene matches. This CDR3 spans 15 amino acids. CDR3 loop: CASSLLAGVGGELFF. The CDR3 region has the DNA TGTGCCAGCAGTTTACTAGCGGGGGTGGGCGGGGAGCTGTTTTTT.

This chain links TRBV24-1 with TRBJ2-7, with a tentative D call TRBD2 (5 bases). V lost 9 bases to trimming and J lost 0 bases, with 14 bases between them. Germline V gives CDR1 KGHDR, CDR2 SFDVKD. The CDR3 consists of 14 residues. DNA for the CDR3: TGTGCCACCCTTAGGGCCCGGGGCTCCTACGAGCAGTACTTC. Protein sequence: CATLRARGSYEQYF.

This chain connects TRBV28 to TRBJ2-7; TRBD1 agrees at 10 bases. Germline V gene sequence: CDR1 MDHEN, CDR2 SYDVKM. The CDR3 runs 15 residues. Trimming took 4 bases from V and 2 from J; bases not matched to a gene: 5. In DNA form, the CDR3 reads TGTGCCAGCAGTTCGGGACAGGGGACCCCCTACGAGCAGTACTTC. This codes for CASSSGQGTPYEQYF.

The rearrangement links TRBV6-2 or TRBV6-3 to TRBJ2-5; D gene uncertain. The CDR3 sequence is 14 residues long. The V and J ends lost 0 bases and 2 bases respectively, with 7 bases between them. Germline assignment: CDR1 MNHEY and CDR2 SVGEGT. This chain's CDR3 is CASSYSSRQETQYF. DNA for the CDR3: TGTGCCAGCAGTTACTCGTCGCGGCAAGAGACCCAGTACTTC.

The chain uses TRBV11-2 and TRBJ2-7; 11 nucleotides line up with TRBD2. The CDR3 has 17 residues. J gave up 4 bases and V 1 base, and 9 bases lay outside the gene matches. In germline, CDR1 is SGHAT, CDR2 FQNNGV. The CDR3: CASSLVSSLAGEYEQYF. CDR3 in DNA: TGTGCCAGCAGCTTAGTGTCTTCACTAGCGGGAGAGTACGAGCAGTACTTC.

The chain combines TRBV28 with TRBJ1-5, with 7 bases identical to TRBD1. From germline, CDR1 is MDHEN and CDR2 SYDVKM. V dropped 6 bases and J dropped 5; count of bases not matched to a gene: 13. This CDR3 comprises 16 residues. The CDR3 DNA reads TGTGCCAGCAGACTAGGCTCAAGGGGGCCCCATCAGCCCCAGCATTTT. Translated: CASRLGSRGPHQPQHF.

The CDR3 is CASSLGRGTETQYF. The CDR3 DNA reads as TGTGCCAGCAGCTTAGGTCGGGGGACGGAGACCCAGTACTTC. The chain recombines TRBV7-2 with TRBJ2-5; TRBD2 is a possible D gene (6 bases). This CDR3 has 14 amino acids. V was clipped by 1 base and J by 5 bases, with 11 bases between them. Looked up from germline, CDR1 is SGHTA and CDR2 is FQGNSA. The variable domain in full, with the rest retrieved from reference TRBV7-2 and TRBJ2-5, is GAGVSQSPSNKVTEKGKDVELRCDPISGHTALYWYRQSLGQGLEFLIYFQGNSAPDKSGLPSDRFSAERTGGSVSTLTIQRTQQEDSAVYLCASSLGRGTETQYFGPGTRLLVL.

The chain combines TRBV7-6 with TRBJ2-7, with 12 positions matching TRBD2. CDR1 is SGHVS, CDR2 FNYEAQ, per germline. The V gene end was trimmed by 5 bases and the J gene end by 3 bases; junction bases not matched to a gene: 5. This CDR3 spans 15 amino acids. CDR3 coding DNA: TGTGCCAGCAGCCCGCGGACTAGCGGGATCTACGAGCAGTACTTC. The encoded protein is CASSPRTSGIYEQYF.

The chain is built from TRBV4-2 and TRBJ2-1; 9 bases are shared with TRBD2. The ends lost 4 bases at V and 5 bases at J; junction bases unmatched: 3. Germline V gene sequence: CDR1 LGHNA, CDR2 YNFKEQ. This CDR3 comprises 14 residues. This CDR3 reads CASSLAGGDNEQFF. CDR3 in DNA: TGTGCCAGCAGCCTTGCGGGAGGGGACAATGAGCAGTTCTTC.

The chain joins TRBV6-5 to TRBJ2-7, with 10 bases that match TRBD1. After removal of 6 bases from V and 9 bases from J, the junction contained 8 bases not matched to a gene. The CDR3 has 13 residues. Germline CDR1 reads MNHEY; CDR2 reads SVGAGI. The CDR3 DNA is TGTGCCAGCAGCCCGACAGGGGGCAGGTGGCAGTACTTC. It encodes CASSPTGGRWQYF.

The chain carries TRBV20-1 and TRBJ2-1; D is undetermined. The CDR3 is 11 amino acids. Germline V gene lookup returns CDR1 DFQATT and CDR2 SNEGSKA (reference sequence). The V and J ends lost 6 bases and 4 bases respectively, with 7 bases between them. The CDR3 nucleotides read TGCAGTGCCCTCGAGTACAATGAGCAGTTCTTC. Protein: CSALEYNEQFF.

DNA of the CDR3: TGTGCCAGCAGTTTCGCGTTAAGCGGGAACACAGATACGCAGTATTTT. It codes for CASSFALSGNTDTQYF. The V and J genes are TRBV27 and TRBJ2-3, with 7 bases aligning to TRBD2. Germline V gives CDR1 MNHEY, CDR2 SMNVEV (reference sequence). This CDR3 contains 16 residues. V was pared by 3 bases and J by 2 bases, with 8 bases of the junction left unmatched.

The chain recombines TRBV23-1 with TRBJ2-3, with 12 bases that match TRBD1. TRBV23-1 falls under the ORF class, with uncertain function. There are 16 residues in the CDR3. Trimming at V came to 1 base and at J to 4 bases, leaving 3 bases not matched to a gene. The CDR3 protein is CASSQLGQGAPDTQYF. As DNA, the CDR3 is TGCGCCAGCAGTCAATTGGGACAGGGGGCCCCAGATACGCAGTATTTT.

The J gene is TRBJ2-7, the V gene TRBV5-1; 12 nucleotides align to TRBD2. The V segment lost 0 bases and the J segment 6 bases; nucleotides outside the gene matches: 10. Germline lookup yields CDR1 SGHRS and CDR2 YFSETQ. The CDR3 has 17 residues. The chain's CDR3 is CASSLAASGGAGSEQYF. As DNA, the CDR3 is TGCGCCAGCAGCTTGGCGGCTAGCGGGGGGGCCGGATCCGAGCAGTACTTC.

The chain has TRBV25-1 and TRBJ2-1, with 8 nucleotides matching TRBD1. Trimming took 3 bases from V and 10 from J; bases not matched to a gene: 8. The germline gives CDR1 MGHDK, CDR2 SYGVNS. The CDR3 sequence is 14 residues long. The CDR3 DNA follows: TGTGCCAGCAGTGACACGCAGGGGGCGAAGGAGCAGTTCTTC. Protein: CASSDTQGAKEQFF.

This clone was seen more than once but under ten times. Here the CDR3 DNA reads TGTGCCACCAGCAGAGGCATGACAGGGGGTTCCCAAGAGACCCAGTACTTC. Encoded protein: CATSRGMTGGSQETQYF. The gene calls are TRBV15 and TRBJ2-5; 9 bases line up with TRBD1. In germline, CDR1 is LNHNV, CDR2 YYDKDF (reference sequence). V was clipped by 1 base and J by 1 base; unmatched bases: 7. The CDR3 sequence is 17 residues long.

This chain uses TRBV10-3 with TRBJ2-1; 10 nucleotides match TRBD2. V lost 2 bases to trimming and J lost 8 bases; unmatched junction nucleotides: 9. Germline CDR1 and CDR2: ENHRY and SYGVKD. The CDR3 has 16 amino acids. The CDR3 DNA reads as TGTGCCATCAGTGAGCCGGGGCGGCTAGCGGGAGATGAGCAGTTCTTC. This gives the protein CAISEPGRLAGDEQFF.

The V gene is TRBV29-1, the J gene TRBJ1-1, with D hard to call. Trimming left V 6 bases short and J 2 bases short, with 13 bases between. Germline V gene data show CDR1 as SQVTM and CDR2 as ANQGSEA. The CDR3 contains 13 residues. The CDR3 reads CSVRTVLNTEAFF. The CDR3 DNA sequence: TGCAGCGTCCGAACGGTACTTAACACTGAAGCTTTCTTT.

CDR3 in amino acids: CASSSPGQVGKEPQHF. CDR3 bases: TGTGCCAGTAGTAGCCCGGGACAGGTGGGAAAGGAGCCCCAGCATTTT. V and J are TRBV19 and TRBJ1-5; TRBD1 aligns across 8 bases. CDR1 and CDR2 from the germline V gene are LNHDA and SQIVND (reference sequence). Trimming at V came to 4 bases and at J to 8 bases, leaving 13 bases not matched to a gene. The CDR3 totals 16 residues.

The rearrangement links TRBV5-1 to TRBJ1-5; no firm D call. Germline values: CDR1 SGHRS, CDR2 YFSETQ. The ends were cut back, 0 bases at V and 0 bases at J, with 7 bases in the middle. There are 15 residues in the CDR3. CDR3 loop: CASSLGGLSNQPQHF. The CDR3 DNA follows: TGCGCCAGCAGCTTGGGAGGGCTTAGCAATCAGCCCCAGCATTTT. Drawing the rest from reference TRBV5-1 and TRBJ1-5, the complete variable domain is KAGVTQTPRYLIKTRGQQVTLSCSPISGHRSVSWYQQTPGQGLQFLFEYFSETQRNKGNFPGRFSGRQFSNSRSEMNVSTLELGDSALYLCASSLGGLSNQPQHFGDGTRLSIL.